Listed below are T cell receptor beta chains from one sample, sequenced in a study of cytomegalovirus exposure and HLA in healthy donors. Data came from immunoSEQ multiplex PCR; TCRdb stores just in-frame clones and leaves some out. The sample has more than 120,000 clones; around 86% are singletons. Sample: PBMCs. The receptors stem from a woman in her 30s in good health and CMV-seronegative. The CDR3 runs from the conserved cysteine through the conserved F or W. The order of the fields is CDR3 length, D gene, J gene, clone size, V gene, CDR3 DNA, CDR3 protein. The D gene is left open where the match is weak. Clone sizes are given selectively: once, few, many, or a class where the clone is expanded.

len: 18; d_gene: -; j_gene: TRBJ2-1; abundance: -; v_gene: TRBV5-8; CDR3nt: TGTGCCAGCAGCTTGGATGTAAGAGGGCGACCCCTGGGCAATGAGCAGTTCTTC; CDR3aa: CASSLDVRGRPLGNEQFF
len: 14; d_gene: TRBD2; j_gene: TRBJ2-7; abundance: once; v_gene: TRBV5-4; CDR3nt: TGTGCCAGCAGCTTGGTTAGCGGGGTCGGCGAGCAGTACTTC; CDR3aa: CASSLVSGVGEQYF
len: 11; d_gene: TRBD1; j_gene: TRBJ2-7; abundance: -; v_gene: TRBV27; CDR3nt: TGTGCCAGCAGTTCAGGGGGCGAGCAGTACTTC; CDR3aa: CASSSGGEQYF
len: 16; d_gene: -; j_gene: TRBJ2-7; abundance: -; v_gene: TRBV7-8; CDR3nt: TGTGCCAGCAGCCCTCTAGGAGGGGGGGGGTCTCGCGAGCAGTACTTC; CDR3aa: CASSPLGGGGSREQYF
len: 16; d_gene: TRBD2; j_gene: TRBJ2-1; abundance: -; v_gene: TRBV5-6; CDR3nt: TGTGCCAGCAGCGCCCTTAGCGGGAGCTCCTACAATGAGCAGTTCTTC; CDR3aa: CASSALSGSSYNEQFF
len: 15; d_gene: TRBD2; j_gene: TRBJ2-2; abundance: -; v_gene: TRBV19; CDR3nt: TGTGCCAGTAGCCGGAGCGGGAGCTTCACCGGGGAGCTGTTTTTT; CDR3aa: CASSRSGSFTGELFF
len: 12; d_gene: -; j_gene: TRBJ1-2; abundance: many; v_gene: TRBV10-3; CDR3nt: TGTGCCATCAGTGAGACCTTTAGAGGCTACACCTTC; CDR3aa: CAISETFRGYTF
len: 13; d_gene: TRBD1; j_gene: TRBJ1-1; abundance: -; v_gene: TRBV10-3; CDR3nt: TGTGCCATCAGTGGGGACAGGGTAGGTGAAGCTTTCTTT; CDR3aa: CAISGDRVGEAFF
len: 16; d_gene: TRBD1; j_gene: TRBJ1-5; abundance: -; v_gene: TRBV4-1; CDR3nt: TGCGCCAGCAGCCAAGATCGTAGGACAGGGAATCAGCCCCAGCATTTT; CDR3aa: CASSQDRRTGNQPQHF
len: 14; d_gene: TRBD2; j_gene: TRBJ2-3; abundance: -; v_gene: TRBV11-2; CDR3nt: TGTGCCAGCAGCTTCGGGACTACCACGGATACGCAGTATTTT; CDR3aa: CASSFGTTTDTQYF
len: 14; d_gene: TRBD1; j_gene: TRBJ2-7; abundance: -; v_gene: TRBV19; CDR3nt: TGTGCCAGTAGACCGGGACAGGGGCTTCGGGAGCAGTACTTC; CDR3aa: CASRPGQGLREQYF
len: 15; d_gene: TRBD1; j_gene: TRBJ1-5; abundance: -; v_gene: TRBV27; CDR3nt: TGTGCCAGCAGACCGACGGACAGGGTTTATCAGCCCCAGCATTTT; CDR3aa: CASRPTDRVYQPQHF
len: 13; d_gene: -; j_gene: TRBJ1-4; abundance: -; v_gene: TRBV2; CDR3nt: TGTGCCAGCATCGGGGGGCGATCTGAAAAACTGTTTTTT; CDR3aa: CASIGGRSEKLFF
len: 15; d_gene: -; j_gene: TRBJ1-1; abundance: -; v_gene: TRBV28; CDR3nt: TGTGCCAGCAGTTTATGGTCAGGGCAGAACACTGAAGCTTTCTTT; CDR3aa: CASSLWSGQNTEAFF
len: 13; d_gene: -; j_gene: TRBJ1-1; abundance: -; v_gene: TRBV7-8; CDR3nt: TGTGCCAGCAGCTTACTGAGTCGGGCTGAAGCTTTCTTT; CDR3aa: CASSLLSRAEAFF
len: 13; d_gene: TRBD1; j_gene: TRBJ1-2; abundance: -; v_gene: TRBV5-4; CDR3nt: TGTGCCAGCAGTCCTGACAGGGGCTATGGCTACACCTTC; CDR3aa: CASSPDRGYGYTF
len: 15; d_gene: TRBD2; j_gene: TRBJ2-3; abundance: -; v_gene: TRBV27; CDR3nt: TGTGCCAGCAGTTTAAGTCTAGCGGGCACAGATACGCAGTATTTT; CDR3aa: CASSLSLAGTDTQYF
len: 15; d_gene: -; j_gene: TRBJ2-7; abundance: -; v_gene: TRBV6-5; CDR3nt: TGTGCCAGCAGCATCACAGGTGAACTCTCCTACGAGCAGTACTTC; CDR3aa: CASSITGELSYEQYF
len: 15; d_gene: -; j_gene: TRBJ2-3; abundance: few; v_gene: TRBV9; CDR3nt: TGTGCCAGCAGCTCCAGGTTAGTTGGCACAGATACGCAGTATTTT; CDR3aa: CASSSRLVGTDTQYF
len: 14; d_gene: -; j_gene: TRBJ1-2; abundance: -; v_gene: TRBV6-1; CDR3nt: TGTGCCAGCAGTAACGGGGGACTGAGTTATGGCTACACCTTC; CDR3aa: CASSNGGLSYGYTF
len: 16; d_gene: -; j_gene: TRBJ2-7; abundance: once; v_gene: TRBV5-1; CDR3nt: TGCGCCAGCAGCTTGGGAAGACAGTTGCAAACCTACGAGCAGTACTTC; CDR3aa: CASSLGRQLQTYEQYF
len: 17; d_gene: -; j_gene: TRBJ1-4; abundance: many; v_gene: TRBV19; CDR3nt: -; CDR3aa: CASSILAVAWSNEKLFF
len: 13; d_gene: -; j_gene: TRBJ1-1; abundance: -; v_gene: TRBV18; CDR3nt: TGTGCCAGCTCACCACTCAAGAACACTGAAGCTTTCTTT; CDR3aa: CASSPLKNTEAFF
len: 11; d_gene: -; j_gene: TRBJ2-7; abundance: -; v_gene: TRBV20-1; CDR3nt: TGCAGTGCTAGTCTAGCGCACGAGCAGTACTTC; CDR3aa: CSASLAHEQYF
len: 14; d_gene: TRBD1; j_gene: TRBJ2-7; abundance: -; v_gene: TRBV10-3; CDR3nt: TGTGCCTCCGAAGCGGGACAGGGCTCCTACGAGCAGTACTTC; CDR3aa: CASEAGQGSYEQYF
len: 14; d_gene: TRBD1; j_gene: TRBJ1-1; abundance: -; v_gene: TRBV27; CDR3nt: TGTGCCAGCAGTGAAACCGACAGGGCGCCTGAAGCTTTCTTT; CDR3aa: CASSETDRAPEAFF
len: 14; d_gene: -; j_gene: TRBJ1-2; abundance: -; v_gene: TRBV7-2; CDR3nt: TGTGCCAGCAGCCCAAATCGGGGGGAGGATGGCTACACCTTC; CDR3aa: CASSPNRGEDGYTF
len: 19; d_gene: TRBD1; j_gene: TRBJ1-5; abundance: -; v_gene: TRBV28; CDR3nt: TGTGCCAGCAGTCAAGGGGTCGGGGCAGGGGGAATGACCAATCAGCCCCAGCATTTT; CDR3aa: CASSQGVGAGGMTNQPQHF